One sample yielded the 14 T cell receptor beta chains listed below, sequenced in a study of siplizumab effects on memory and regulatory T cells. The assay was immunoSEQ multiplex PCR, and TCRdb's table has in-frame clones only and misses some. The sample consists of around 100,000 clones, approximately 94% of them appearing once. Sequenced: non-Treg CD4+ T cells sorted from blood. The receptors were sampled from a human donor in good health.

The chain has TRBV19 and TRBJ2-3; D may be TRBD2 (6 bases). This CDR3 has 16 amino acids. Germline loops: CDR1 LNHDA, CDR2 SQIVND (reference sequence). Trimming stripped 9 bases from V and 7 bases from J, with 26 bases between. CDR3 DNA sequence: TGTGCCAGCCGCCCGGGGCGGGGCATAGCCACTAATACGCAGTATTTT. Residues: CASRPGRGIATNTQYF.

The chain joins TRBV7-6 to TRBJ2-3, with 9 bases identical to TRBD1. The V gene's germline CDR1 is SGHVS and CDR2 FNYEAQ. The ends lost 1 base at V and 5 bases at J; junction bases unmatched: 7. CDR3 length equals 16 residues. CDR3 loop: CASSLGYRGLGDTQYF. In DNA form, the CDR3 reads TGTGCCAGCAGCTTAGGGTACAGGGGGCTCGGAGATACGCAGTATTTT.

This clone was observed a single time. The chain links TRBV19 to TRBJ2-3; tentatively, D is TRBD2 (6 bases). Trimming removed 9 bases from V and 0 bases from J, with 10 bases in between. The CDR3 totals 13 residues. In germline, CDR1 is LNHDA, CDR2 SQIVND (reference sequence). CDR3 bases: TGTGCCAGCGCTAGCGTTAGCACAGATACGCAGTATTTT. Its translation: CASASVSTDTQYF.

V is TRBV18 and J is TRBJ2-5; TRBD1 matches at 8 bases. Germline trimming cut 6 bases from V and 2 bases from J; bases unmatched to any gene: 5. The germline V gene has CDR1 KGHSH and CDR2 LQKENI. The CDR3 is 14 residues long. CDR3 DNA sequence: TGTGCCAGCTCGAACAGGGGGATACAAGAGACCCAGTACTTC. It specifies CASSNRGIQETQYF.

This chain uses TRBV27 with TRBJ2-7; TRBD2 aligns across 8 bases. Trimming cost V 2 bases and J 1 base; bases outside gene matches: 13. The V gene's germline CDR1 is MNHEY and CDR2 SMNVEV (reference sequence). The CDR3 sequence is 18 residues long. CDR3 nucleotides: TGTGCCAGCAGTTTAGGCCGCGGAGGACCGGGAGGGTCCTACGAGCAGTACTTC. It specifies CASSLGRGGPGGSYEQYF.

CDR3 coding DNA: TGTGCCAGTAGTACGCAGGGGGGGAATAATGAAAAACTGTTTTTT. It codes for CASSTQGGNNEKLFF. The gene calls are TRBV19 and TRBJ1-4; the match to TRBD1 covers 7 bases. V lost 4 bases and J lost 4; bases outside the gene matches: 6. Germline V gene lookup returns CDR1 LNHDA and CDR2 SQIVND (reference sequence). The length of the CDR3 is 15 residues.

The V call is TRBV27, the J call TRBJ2-3; 12 bases line up with TRBD2. Germline lookup yields CDR1 MNHEY and CDR2 SMNVEV (reference sequence). There are 17 residues in the CDR3. After removal of 7 bases from V and 0 bases from J, the junction contained 8 bases not matched to a gene. DNA for the CDR3: TGTGCCAGCACCGGGACTAGCGGGCGTGCTAGCACAGATACGCAGTATTTT. Amino acid sequence: CASTGTSGRASTDTQYF.

This chain links TRBV7-9 with TRBJ2-1; D not certain. The CDR3 contains 13 residues. V lost 5 bases and J 9 bases, leaving 14 bases between the germline ends. Germline V gene data show CDR1 as SEHNR and CDR2 as FQNEAQ (reference sequence). The CDR3, as DNA: TGTGCCAGCAGCCCACCCCGTTCGGGTGAGCAGTTCTTC. Translating it yields CASSPPRSGEQFF.

The genes are TRBV29-1 and TRBJ2-7; D could derive from TRBD1 or TRBD2 (6 bases each). From germline, CDR1 is SQVTM and CDR2 ANQGSEA. Trimming took 4 bases from V and 0 from J, leaving 19 bases between them. This CDR3 contains 16 residues. CDR3 sequence (DNA): TGCAGCGTTGTCCGCACGGGGGCGGCTAGCTCCTACGAGCAGTACTTC. It encodes CSVVRTGAASSYEQYF.

The chain carries TRBV28 and TRBJ1-3; D ambiguous. Germline V lookup: CDR1 MDHEN, CDR2 SYDVKM. V shed 6 bases and J shed 2 bases, with 8 bases lying between them. This CDR3 comprises 13 residues. In DNA form, the CDR3 reads TGTGCCAGCAGCCTACCCGCTGGAAACACCATATATTTT. Its protein product is CASSLPAGNTIYF.

The genes are TRBV28 and TRBJ1-4, with D possibly being TRBD1 (5 bases). Looked up from germline, CDR1 is MDHEN and CDR2 is SYDVKM. The CDR3 is 14 amino acids. Trimming removed 8 bases at V and 3 bases at J, with 13 bases between. CDR3 in DNA: TGTGCCAGCCTAAATGGGGGGTCTAATGAAAAACTGTTTTTT. It encodes CASLNGGSNEKLFF.

The genes are TRBV10-1 and TRBJ2-7; D gene unclear. This CDR3 comprises 16 residues. CDR1 and CDR2 from the germline V gene are WNHNN and SYGVQD (reference sequence). The germline V and J ends were trimmed by 2 bases and 8 bases, with 22 bases remaining between them. The CDR3 spells CASSESLHNPLQKQYF. The CDR3 nucleotides are TGCGCCAGCAGTGAGAGTCTGCATAACCCTCTCCAGAAGCAGTACTTC.

With respect to this clone: This same CDR3 is encoded by further DNA sequences in the sample. V and J are TRBV18 and TRBJ1-5; D not certain. This CDR3 contains 12 residues. The V gene's germline CDR1 is KGHSH and CDR2 LQKENI. The V and J ends lost 3 bases and 4 bases respectively, with 4 bases between them. Here the CDR3 reads CASSPSNQPQHF. CDR3 nucleotide sequence: TGTGCCAGCTCACCCAGTAATCAGCCCCAGCATTTT.

The rearrangement uses TRBV7-3 and TRBJ2-1, with TRBD2 identical over 15 bases. Trimming took 4 bases from V and 7 from J; bases not matched to a gene: 2. The germline gives CDR1 SGHTA, CDR2 FQGTGA. The CDR3 runs 15 residues. The CDR3: CASSSGTSGRNEQFF. DNA for the CDR3: TGTGCCAGCAGCTCCGGGACTAGCGGGAGGAATGAGCAGTTCTTC.